This TCR beta chain is drawn from a study of T cell changes during pregnancy in multiple sclerosis. The germline V and J ends were trimmed by 5 bases and 7 bases, with 23 bases remaining between them. CDR1 is SGHNT and CDR2 is YENEEA in the germline V gene. The CDR3 sequence is 16 residues long. The repertoire was sequenced with immunoSEQ multiplex PCR; TCRdb's copy has only in-frame clones and lacks some. The sample has around 65,000 clones; under 95% are singletons. This receptor was obtained from a female donor in good health, enrolled as a control in a pregnancy study. This specimen consisted of peripheral blood, obtained in the third trimester of pregnancy. This chain joins TRBV11-3 and TRBJ1-2, with D hard to call. CDR3 DNA: TGTGCCAGCAGCGCAGGATCCCGGGTGGGAGCGGGTGGCTACACCTTC. The encoded protein is CASSAGSRVGAGGYTF.